One and the same sample provided the 22 T cell receptor beta chains below, sequenced in a study of T cell responses to AZD1222 COVID-19 vaccine. Only in-frame clones appear in the TCRdb table, and some are missing; sequencing was by immunoSEQ multiplex PCR. The sample yields 60,000 or so clones, 75% to 85% seen once. Material: peripheral blood, obtained on day 0 of AZD1222 vaccination. These TCRs come from an adult in good health.

The rearrangement joins TRBV18 to TRBJ2-5; D gene ambiguous. From germline, CDR1 is KGHSH and CDR2 LQKENI. Trimming took off 6 bases at V and 2 bases at J, with 7 bases between the two ends. This CDR3 region has 12 residues. Here the CDR3 DNA reads TGTGCCAGCTCCCAAGCACAAGAGACCCAGTACTTC. Translating gives CASSQAQETQYF.

The chain combines TRBV19 with TRBJ2-1; 10 bases are shared with TRBD2. V gave up 2 bases and J gave up 5 bases; unmatched junction bases: 9. From germline, CDR1 is LNHDA and CDR2 SQIVND (reference sequence). The CDR3 totals 17 residues. CDR3 sequence: CASSIRASGSKDNEQFF. DNA of the CDR3: TGTGCCAGTAGTATAAGGGCTAGCGGGAGTAAAGACAATGAGCAGTTCTTC.

The rearrangement joins TRBV7-8 to TRBJ1-4; 7 nucleotides match TRBD1. The CDR3 is 14 amino acids. V shed 5 bases, J shed 8 bases, and the junction held 8 bases outside the gene matches. Looked up from germline, CDR1 is SGHVS and CDR2 is FQNEAQ. In DNA, the CDR3 is TGTGCCAGCAGCGCCGGGACAGTTAAAGAAAAACTGTTTTTT. This translates into CASSAGTVKEKLFF.

The chain carries TRBV28 and TRBJ2-7; 8 bases line up with TRBD1. CDR3 size: 14 residues. CDR1 and CDR2 from the germline V gene are MDHEN and SYDVKM. After removal of 4 bases from V and 2 bases from J, the junction contained 4 bases not matched to a gene. This CDR3 reads CASSSLDRAYEQYF. The DNA of the CDR3 is TGTGCCAGCAGTTCCCTGGACAGGGCCTACGAGCAGTACTTC.

The rearrangement links TRBV7-6 to TRBJ2-2; 7 bases align to TRBD1. The CDR3 is made up of 15 amino acids. The ends lost 6 bases at V and 1 base at J; junction bases unmatched: 5. Germline-derived CDR1 and CDR2 are SGHVS and FNYEAQ. The CDR3 is CASRAGTENTGELFF. In DNA, the CDR3 is TGTGCCAGCAGGGCAGGGACAGAGAACACCGGGGAGCTGTTTTTT.

V gene TRBV4-3 combines with J gene TRBJ2-1; D may correspond to TRBD1 or TRBD2 (5 bases each). Germline CDR1 is LGHNA and CDR2 is YSLEER. The CDR3 extends over 13 amino acids. With 1 base removed from V and 10 bases from J, the gap between germline ends came to 11 bases. The CDR3 loop is CASSQVPGREQFF. CDR3 DNA: TGCGCCAGCAGCCAAGTCCCGGGACGGGAGCAGTTCTTC.

The chain employs TRBV30 and TRBJ1-2; the match to TRBD1 covers 10 bases. J was trimmed by 7 bases and V by 5 bases; bases with no gene match: 13. The germline gives CDR1 GTSNPN, CDR2 SVGIG (reference sequence). The length of the CDR3 is 15 residues. Here the CDR3 reads CAWGVVGQGYGGYTF. DNA for the CDR3: TGTGCCTGGGGGGTAGTGGGACAGGGGTACGGTGGCTACACCTTC. Based on the CDR3 plus reference TRBV30 and TRBJ1-2, the full variable domain is SQTIHQWPATLVQPVGSPLSLECTVEGTSNPNLYWYRQAAGRGLQLLFYSVGIGQISSEVPQNLSASRPQDRQFILSSKKLLLSDSGFYLCAWGVVGQGYGGYTFGSGTRLTVV.

The chain recombines TRBV5-4 with TRBJ2-7, with D hard to call. Trimming pared 2 bases from V and 0 bases from J, leaving 6 bases between. This CDR3 has 13 residues. CDR1 and CDR2 from the germline V gene are SGHNT and YYREEE (reference sequence). The CDR3 DNA reads as TGTGCCAGCAGCTTTCCGAGCTCCTACGAGCAGTACTTC. It codes for CASSFPSSYEQYF.

J is TRBJ2-7 and V is TRBV5-4, with 16 bases matching TRBD2. With V trimmed by 4 bases and J by 6 bases, 4 bases remained unmatched. Germline assignment: CDR1 SGHNT and CDR2 YYREEE (reference sequence). The length of the CDR3 is 15 residues. The CDR3 DNA sequence: TGTGCCAGCAGCCTCGGGACTAGCGGGAGGGTCGAGCAGTACTTC. The encoded protein is CASSLGTSGRVEQYF.

This clone was detected once. The chain recombines TRBV12-5 with TRBJ1-2; 7 positions agree with TRBD1. Trimming cost V 1 base and J 5 bases; bases outside gene matches: 10. The CDR3 contains 16 residues. The germline CDR1 and CDR2 sequences are LGHNT and FRNRAP. In DNA form, the CDR3 reads TGTGCTAGTGGTTTGGGCGGACAGGCCACACGGTATGGCTACACCTTC. It encodes CASGLGGQATRYGYTF.

The chain is built from TRBV7-2 and TRBJ2-7; TRBD1 aligns across 9 bases. V shed 1 base and J 3 bases; nucleotides not matched to a gene: 1. CDR1 SGHTA and CDR2 FQGNSA come from the germline V gene. This CDR3 is 14 amino acids long. Here the CDR3 DNA reads TGTGCCAGCAGCTTAGGGGGACAGGGCTACGAGCAGTACTTC. This translates into CASSLGGQGYEQYF.

The chain carries TRBV11-3 and TRBJ2-3; TRBD2 matches at 8 bases. Germline CDR1 reads SGHNT; CDR2 reads YENEEA. This CDR3 has 14 residues. The V gene end was trimmed by 4 bases and the J gene end by 3 bases; junction bases not matched to a gene: 3. The CDR3 DNA reads as TGTGCCAGCAGCTACAGCGGGGGTACAGATACGCAGTATTTT. Residues: CASSYSGGTDTQYF.

This sequence joins TRBV27 and TRBJ2-4; D possibly corresponds to TRBD1 (6 bases). The CDR3 loop spans 15 amino acids. The germline V gene encodes CDR1 MNHEY and CDR2 SMNVEV (reference sequence). The ends were cut back, 6 bases at V and 6 bases at J, with 18 bases in the middle. The CDR3 sequence is CASSGQTGYLNIQYF. CDR3 nucleotide sequence: TGTGCCAGCAGCGGACAGACAGGATACTTAAACATTCAGTACTTC.

The rearrangement joins TRBV12-5 to TRBJ2-2; TRBD2 matches at 8 bases. Per the germline V gene, CDR1 is LGHNT and CDR2 is FRNRAP. The ends lost 6 bases at V and 5 bases at J; junction bases unmatched: 11. The CDR3 runs to 16 residues. CDR3 nucleotides: TGTGCTAGTGGCCCGGGGGATAGCGGGATAACCGGGGAGCTGTTTTTT. It specifies CASGPGDSGITGELFF.

The J gene is TRBJ1-2, the V gene TRBV10-3, with 8 positions matching TRBD1. V dropped 4 bases and J dropped 5; count of bases not matched to a gene: 6. Germline lookup yields CDR1 ENHRY and CDR2 SYGVKD. The CDR3 totals 14 residues. The DNA for the CDR3 is TGTGCCATCAGTGTCCCTGGACAGGGATATGGCTACACCTTC. Its translation is CAISVPGQGYGYTF.

The gene calls are TRBV19 and TRBJ2-3; 8 nucleotides agree with TRBD1. Germline V gene sequence: CDR1 LNHDA, CDR2 SQIVND (reference sequence). CDR3 length: 15 amino acids. V dropped 6 bases and J dropped 0; count of bases not matched to a gene: 5. The CDR3 nucleotides read TGTGCCAGTAGCGTGACAGGGGCTAGCACAGATACGCAGTATTTT. This translates into CASSVTGASTDTQYF.

The rearrangement joins TRBV7-2 to TRBJ2-1; D may be TRBD2 (6 bases). Germline values: CDR1 SGHTA, CDR2 FQGNSA. V lost 3 bases and J lost 4, with 10 bases in between. The CDR3 totals 14 residues. In DNA form, the CDR3 reads TGTGCCAGCAGCTTGGACTATATATACAATGAGCAGTTCTTC. The encoded protein is CASSLDYIYNEQFF.

The J gene is TRBJ1-5, the V gene TRBV6-5, with D unclear. Germline-derived CDR1 and CDR2 are MNHEY and SVGAGI. The CDR3 loop spans 13 amino acids. The V gene lost 7 bases and the J gene lost 3 bases, with 10 bases spanning the gap. The CDR3 DNA reads TGTGCCAGCACCCCAGGAGTCAATCAGCCCCAGCATTTT. Translated, it gives CASTPGVNQPQHF.

CDR3: CSEQGFMNTEAFF. The CDR3 DNA reads TGCAGCGAGCAGGGGTTCATGAACACTGAAGCTTTCTTT. The chain couples TRBV29-1 to TRBJ1-1, with TRBD1 as a possible D gene (6 bases). The CDR3 has 13 amino acids. Trimming cost V 7 bases and J 0 bases, with 12 bases left between them. Germline CDR1 and CDR2: SQVTM and ANQGSEA.

V gene TRBV19 combines with J gene TRBJ1-1; the D is unclear. Per germline, CDR1 LNHDA and CDR2 SQIVND (reference sequence). This CDR3 has 11 amino acids. The V and J ends lost 4 bases and 5 bases respectively, with 5 bases between them. The DNA for the CDR3 is TGTGCCAGTAGTAGGAGGACTGAAGCTTTCTTT. Encoded protein: CASSRRTEAFF.

The chain employs TRBV11-2 and TRBJ2-1; a weak D match, TRBD2 (6 bases). The ends were cut back, 3 bases at V and 3 bases at J, with 12 bases in the middle. The CDR3 is 15 residues long. Per the germline V gene, CDR1 is SGHAT and CDR2 is FQNNGV. The DNA of the CDR3 is TGTGCCAGCAGCTTGGAGGGAAGTATCTACAATGAGCAGTTCTTC. Its translation: CASSLEGSIYNEQFF. Full variable domain (outside the CDR3, taken from reference TRBV11-2 and TRBJ2-1): EAGVAQSPRYKIIEKRQSVAFWCNPISGHATLYWYQQILGQGPKLLIQFQNNGVVDDSQLPKDRFSAERLKGVDSTLKIQPAKLEDSAVYLCASSLEGSIYNEQFFGPGTRLTVL.

The chain employs TRBV28 and TRBJ1-1, with TRBD1 matching 8 bases. CDR3 length: 15 residues. Germline loops: CDR1 MDHEN, CDR2 SYDVKM. V shed 2 bases, J shed 4 bases, and the junction held 6 bases outside the gene matches. The CDR3 sequence is CASSLTRGLGTEAFF. The CDR3 DNA sequence: TGTGCCAGCAGTTTAACCAGGGGGCTGGGCACTGAAGCTTTCTTT.